A selection of T cell receptor beta chains follows, all from one sample in a study of blood T cells in healthy people across ages. MiXCR, applied by TCRdb to the 5' RACE reads, yields one record per CDR3 protein. The table lists about a million distinct CDR3 sequences, less than 45% of them singletons, with 10% to 15% in the top ten. Sequencing was performed on blood. These receptors all stem from a man aged 18 to 35 in good health. Each CDR3 is given with its conserved first and last residue. A D gene is named only where the DNA matches it firmly. The size entry is marked missing in some rows and otherwise reads once, few, many or a size class.

j_call: TRBJ2-1; clone_size: -; d_call: -; v_call: TRBV29-1; cdr3_aa: CSLGGFGYNEQFF; cdr3_nt: TGCAGCCTCGGGGGTTTTGGATACAATGAGCAGTTCTTC
j_call: TRBJ2-5; clone_size: -; d_call: -; v_call: TRBV20-1; cdr3_aa: CSAARPTLRETQYF; cdr3_nt: TGCAGCGCGGCCCGGCCCACTCTAAGAGAGACCCAGTACTTC
j_call: TRBJ2-1; clone_size: few; d_call: -; v_call: TRBV20-1; cdr3_aa: CSARGGLAGVNEQFF; cdr3_nt: TGCAGTGCTAGAGGAGGGCTAGCCGGAGTGAATGAGCAGTTCTTC
j_call: TRBJ1-2; clone_size: -; d_call: -; v_call: TRBV7-2; cdr3_aa: CASSQHTTASSYGYTF; cdr3_nt: TGTGCCAGCAGCCAACACACGACAGCCTCTAGCTATGGCTACACCTTC
j_call: TRBJ2-3; clone_size: -; d_call: TRBD2; v_call: TRBV20-1; cdr3_aa: CSARGLAGFEDTQYF; cdr3_nt: TGCAGTGCTAGAGGTCTAGCGGGGTTCGAAGATACGCAGTATTTT
j_call: TRBJ1-2; clone_size: -; d_call: -; v_call: TRBV6-2/TRBV6-3; cdr3_aa: CASATWGSSGYTF; cdr3_nt: TGTGCCAGCGCCACTTGGGGTTCGTCTGGCTACACCTTC
j_call: TRBJ1-2; clone_size: many; d_call: TRBD1; v_call: TRBV4-3; cdr3_aa: CASSQDRQGVGYTF; cdr3_nt: TGCGCCAGCAGCCAAGACCGACAGGGAGTTGGCTACACCTTC
j_call: TRBJ2-3; clone_size: -; d_call: -; v_call: TRBV3-1; cdr3_aa: CASSQDRAIRPTDTQYF; cdr3_nt: TGTGCCAGCAGCCAAGATAGGGCTATCAGACCCACAGATACGCAGTATTTT
j_call: TRBJ2-3; clone_size: -; d_call: -; v_call: TRBV5-1; cdr3_aa: CTSSPSSDTQYF; cdr3_nt: TGCACCAGCAGCCCATCTAGCGACACGCAGTATTTT
j_call: TRBJ2-7; clone_size: -; d_call: -; v_call: TRBV12-3/TRBV12-4; cdr3_aa: CASSLSEIYEQYF; cdr3_nt: TGTGCCAGCAGCCTGAGCGAGATCTACGAGCAGTACTTC
j_call: TRBJ1-1; clone_size: few; d_call: -; v_call: TRBV6-8; cdr3_aa: CASRLTAVAFF; cdr3_nt: TGTGCCAGCAGGTTGACGGCGGTGGCTTTCTTT
j_call: TRBJ2-7; clone_size: few; d_call: -; v_call: TRBV24-1; cdr3_aa: CATSVSPSTYEQYF; cdr3_nt: TGTGCCACCAGTGTCTCCCCCAGCACCTACGAGCAGTACTTC
j_call: TRBJ2-5; clone_size: -; d_call: -; v_call: TRBV4-1; cdr3_aa: CASSQLVVVTQYF; cdr3_nt: TGCGCCAGCAGCCAACTGGTAGTGGTGACCCAGTACTTC
j_call: TRBJ1-1; clone_size: few; d_call: -; v_call: TRBV6-5; cdr3_aa: CASSYSSGRPEAFF; cdr3_nt: TGTGCCAGCAGTTACTCGAGCGGCAGGCCTGAAGCTTTCTTT
j_call: TRBJ1-6; clone_size: -; d_call: TRBD1; v_call: TRBV12-3/TRBV12-4; cdr3_aa: CASRRTGGNSPLHF; cdr3_nt: TGTGCCAGCAGGCGGACAGGGGGTAATTCACCCCTCCACTTT
j_call: TRBJ1-1; clone_size: -; d_call: -; v_call: TRBV12-3/TRBV12-4; cdr3_aa: CACSVRENTEAFF; cdr3_nt: TGTGCCTGCTCCGTACGGGAGAACACTGAAGCTTTCTTT
j_call: TRBJ2-3; clone_size: -; d_call: -; v_call: TRBV4-1; cdr3_aa: CASSQGEVLRTDTQYF; cdr3_nt: TGCGCCAGCAGCCAAGGAGAGGTATTAAGAACAGATACGCAGTATTTT
j_call: TRBJ1-4; clone_size: -; d_call: -; v_call: TRBV5-5; cdr3_aa: CASRKGVSEKLFF; cdr3_nt: TGTGCCAGCAGGAAGGGGGTTAGTGAAAAACTGTTTTTT
j_call: TRBJ2-3; clone_size: -; d_call: TRBD2; v_call: TRBV5-1; cdr3_aa: CASSPGNSGVSADTQYF; cdr3_nt: TGCGCCAGCAGCCCGGGAAATAGCGGGGTTAGCGCAGATACGCAGTATTTT
j_call: TRBJ1-2; clone_size: few; d_call: -; v_call: TRBV20-1; cdr3_aa: CSAPDSRKGYTF; cdr3_nt: TGCAGTGCTCCGGACAGCCGGAAGGGCTACACCTTC
j_call: TRBJ2-1; clone_size: few; d_call: TRBD1; v_call: TRBV7-9; cdr3_aa: CASGGQGAFSEQFF; cdr3_nt: TGTGCCAGCGGGGGACAGGGGGCTTTTTCGGAGCAGTTCTTC
j_call: TRBJ2-1; clone_size: -; d_call: TRBD1; v_call: TRBV13; cdr3_aa: CASSDRGGGSRNEQFF; cdr3_nt: TGTGCCAGCAGTGACAGGGGTGGAGGTTCGAGAAATGAGCAGTTCTTC
j_call: TRBJ2-3; clone_size: -; d_call: -; v_call: TRBV7-2; cdr3_aa: CASSLDPLQNTQYF; cdr3_nt: TGTGCCAGCAGCTTAGATCCATTACAGAATACGCAGTATTTT
j_call: TRBJ2-7; clone_size: few; d_call: -; v_call: TRBV20-1; cdr3_aa: CSARDPGRVSGEQYF; cdr3_nt: TGCAGTGCTAGAGATCCGGGCAGGGTATCGGGCGAGCAGTACTTC
j_call: TRBJ1-2; clone_size: once; d_call: -; v_call: TRBV20-1; cdr3_aa: CSARDWGNNYGHTF; cdr3_nt: TGCAGTGCTAGAGATTGGGGGAATAACTATGGCCACACCTTC
j_call: TRBJ2-5; clone_size: few; d_call: -; v_call: TRBV5-1; cdr3_aa: CASSLDVLETQYF; cdr3_nt: TGCGCCAGCAGCTTGGACGTTTTAGAGACCCAGTACTTC
j_call: TRBJ1-1; clone_size: -; d_call: -; v_call: TRBV2; cdr3_aa: CASRINTEAFF; cdr3_nt: TGTGCCAGCAGGATTAACACAGAAGCTTTCTTT
j_call: TRBJ1-2; clone_size: few; d_call: -; v_call: TRBV10-3; cdr3_aa: CAIGRDLTISYGYTF; cdr3_nt: TGTGCCATCGGTAGGGACCTTACAATTTCCTATGGCTACACCTTC
j_call: TRBJ2-3; clone_size: many; d_call: -; v_call: TRBV3-1; cdr3_aa: CASSQDQGTAKQYF; cdr3_nt: TGTGCCAGCAGCCAAGATCAGGGGACTGCTAAGCAGTATTTT
j_call: TRBJ2-3; clone_size: -; d_call: -; v_call: TRBV20-1; cdr3_aa: CRARPPYSTDTQYF; cdr3_nt: TGCAGGGCTAGGCCCCCCTATAGCACAGATACGCAGTATTTT
j_call: TRBJ2-5; clone_size: few; d_call: TRBD1; v_call: TRBV4-2; cdr3_aa: CASSQTGVGETQYF; cdr3_nt: TGTGCCAGCAGCCAAACAGGGGTAGGGGAGACCCAGTACTTC
j_call: TRBJ1-1; clone_size: -; d_call: -; v_call: TRBV7-9; cdr3_aa: CASSYLSRTEAFF; cdr3_nt: TGTGCCAGCAGCTATCTCTCAAGAACTGAAGCTTTCTTT
j_call: TRBJ1-1; clone_size: -; d_call: -; v_call: TRBV18; cdr3_aa: CASSPRLGDLNTEAFF; cdr3_nt: TGTGCCAGCTCACCACGTCTGGGGGACCTGAACACTGAAGCTTTCTTT
j_call: TRBJ1-2; clone_size: -; d_call: -; v_call: TRBV12-3/TRBV12-4; cdr3_aa: CASRARGAGYGYTF; cdr3_nt: TGTGCCAGCAGGGCACGGGGGGCAGGCTATGGCTACACCTTC
j_call: TRBJ2-7; clone_size: -; d_call: -; v_call: TRBV2; cdr3_aa: CASSEMGSSYNEQYF; cdr3_nt: TGTGCCAGCAGTGAAATGGGGAGCTCCTACAATGAGCAGTACTTC
j_call: TRBJ1-1; clone_size: -; d_call: TRBD1; v_call: TRBV20-1; cdr3_aa: CSAREQGGFSTEAFF; cdr3_nt: TGCAGTGCTAGAGAACAAGGGGGCTTTAGCACTGAAGCTTTCTTT
j_call: TRBJ1-1; clone_size: -; d_call: -; v_call: TRBV6-2/TRBV6-3; cdr3_aa: CASSRPGGLYHTEAFF; cdr3_nt: TGTGCCAGCAGCCGACCCGGGGGACTTTATCATACTGAAGCTTTCTTT
j_call: TRBJ1-2; clone_size: -; d_call: TRBD1; v_call: TRBV2; cdr3_aa: CAMAQGARYGYTF; cdr3_nt: TGTGCCATGGCACAGGGGGCCCGCTATGGCTACACCTTC
j_call: TRBJ1-4; clone_size: few; d_call: TRBD1; v_call: TRBV5-1; cdr3_aa: CASRGEPDRGRKLFF; cdr3_nt: TGCGCCAGCAGAGGGGAGCCCGACAGGGGACGAAAACTGTTTTTT
j_call: TRBJ2-3; clone_size: -; d_call: -; v_call: TRBV24-1; cdr3_aa: CATSDATEGTDTQYF; cdr3_nt: TGTGCCACCAGTGATGCTACAGAGGGAACAGATACGCAGTATTTT
j_call: TRBJ2-3; clone_size: once; d_call: TRBD2; v_call: TRBV20-1; cdr3_aa: CSVYQTSGVTDTQYF; cdr3_nt: TGCAGTGTTTATCAGACTAGCGGGGTCACAGATACGCAGTATTTT
j_call: TRBJ2-3; clone_size: -; d_call: -; v_call: TRBV28; cdr3_aa: CASAGSGGGTDTQYF; cdr3_nt: TGTGCCAGCGCCGGTTCAGGTGGGGGCACAGATACGCAGTATTTT
j_call: TRBJ1-2; clone_size: few; d_call: -; v_call: TRBV12-3/TRBV12-4; cdr3_aa: CASSLRRGSGGYTF; cdr3_nt: TGTGCCAGCAGTTTAAGGCGGGGATCAGGGGGCTACACCTTC
j_call: TRBJ1-5; clone_size: few; d_call: -; v_call: TRBV5-1; cdr3_aa: CASRLDPGNQPQHF; cdr3_nt: TGCGCCAGCAGGTTGGATCCTGGGAATCAGCCCCAGCATTTT
j_call: TRBJ2-7; clone_size: -; d_call: -; v_call: TRBV7-7; cdr3_aa: CASSLQAAYEQYF; cdr3_nt: TGTGCTAGCAGCTTGCAGGCCGCCTACGAGCAGTACTTC
j_call: TRBJ2-2; clone_size: -; d_call: -; v_call: TRBV24-1; cdr3_aa: CATSVEDRQNTGELFF; cdr3_nt: TGTGCCACCAGTGTTGAAGACAGACAGAACACCGGGGAGCTGTTTTTT
j_call: TRBJ1-3; clone_size: -; d_call: TRBD1; v_call: TRBV5-6; cdr3_aa: CASSYDRVFSGNTIYF; cdr3_nt: TGTGCCAGCAGCTACGACAGGGTATTCTCCGGAAACACCATATATTTT
j_call: TRBJ1-2; clone_size: -; d_call: -; v_call: TRBV7-2; cdr3_aa: CAGSYRGTNGYTF; cdr3_nt: TGTGCCGGCAGCTACCGAGGGACAAATGGCTACACCTTC
j_call: TRBJ2-1; clone_size: few; d_call: TRBD2; v_call: TRBV6-5; cdr3_aa: CASSYSRRGDNEQFF; cdr3_nt: TGTGCCAGCAGTTATAGCCGGCGGGGGGACAATGAGCAGTTCTTC
j_call: TRBJ2-2; clone_size: -; d_call: TRBD1; v_call: TRBV5-1; cdr3_aa: CASSLNGQGANTGELFF; cdr3_nt: TGCGCCAGCAGCTTAAATGGACAGGGGGCGAACACCGGGGAGCTGTTTTTT
j_call: TRBJ1-2; clone_size: -; d_call: -; v_call: TRBV9; cdr3_aa: CASSVAGRGHGYTF; cdr3_nt: TGTGCCAGCAGCGTAGCTGGCAGGGGCCATGGCTACACCTTC
j_call: TRBJ1-2; clone_size: many; d_call: -; v_call: TRBV27; cdr3_aa: CASSSPSASSWGYTF; cdr3_nt: TGTGCCAGCAGTTCCCCGTCAGCCAGCTCTTGGGGCTACACCTTC
j_call: TRBJ1-4; clone_size: few; d_call: -; v_call: TRBV12-5; cdr3_aa: CASRFRGNEKLFF; cdr3_nt: TGTGCTAGTCGGTTTCGTGGTAATGAAAAACTGTTTTTT
j_call: TRBJ2-1; clone_size: many; d_call: -; v_call: TRBV7-2; cdr3_aa: CGVQGSFDNEQFF; cdr3_nt: TGTGGCGTACAGGGTAGTTTCGACAATGAGCAGTTCTTC
j_call: TRBJ2-1; clone_size: many; d_call: -; v_call: TRBV4-1; cdr3_aa: CASSAFGAQGKNEQFF; cdr3_nt: TGCGCCAGCAGCGCGTTCGGAGCCCAGGGTAAAAATGAGCAGTTCTTC
j_call: TRBJ2-3; clone_size: -; d_call: -; v_call: TRBV28; cdr3_aa: CASNNGVADTQYF; cdr3_nt: TGTGCCAGCAATAACGGGGTGGCGGATACGCAGTATTTT
j_call: TRBJ2-4; clone_size: -; d_call: -; v_call: TRBV29-1; cdr3_aa: CSVTTQGFAKNIQYF; cdr3_nt: TGCAGCGTGACCACACAGGGATTCGCCAAAAACATTCAGTACTTC
j_call: TRBJ1-1; clone_size: -; d_call: TRBD1; v_call: TRBV6-5; cdr3_aa: CATRTGVYTEAFF; cdr3_nt: TGTGCCACCCGGACAGGAGTGTACACTGAAGCTTTCTTT
j_call: TRBJ1-2; clone_size: -; d_call: -; v_call: TRBV20-1; cdr3_aa: CSATANRENDGYTF; cdr3_nt: TGCAGTGCCACAGCAAACAGGGAAAACGATGGCTACACCTTC
j_call: TRBJ2-1; clone_size: -; d_call: TRBD2; v_call: TRBV4-1; cdr3_aa: CASSQEPPQGRLAGNYNEQFF; cdr3_nt: TGCGCCAGCAGCCAAGAGCCCCCGCAGGGGCGACTAGCGGGGAATTACAATGAGCAGTTCTTC